The rows below give T cell receptor beta chains drawn from one sample of a study of T cells after yellow fever vaccination. Each CDR3 protein gets one entry after TCRdb re-called the 5' RACE reads with MiXCR. This sample has roughly 250,000 distinct CDR3 sequences, with over 10% found just once. The material was CD4+ T cells sorted from PBMCs, obtained 45 days after the yellow fever booster vaccination. Receptors were obtained from a man aged 25-40 years who received the YFV17D yellow fever vaccine. CDR3s include the opening cysteine and the closing phenylalanine or tryptophan. D genes are given only for firm matches. Expanded clones get a size class; other rows say once, few or many, or leave the size out.

>.|TRBV12-3/TRBV12-4|TRBJ2-1|TRBD2
TGTGCCAGCACCTGGGAGGGAGGGCCGAGTGGTGAGCAGTTCTTC
CASTWEGGPSGEQFF
>.|TRBV5-5|TRBJ2-5|TRBD2
TGTGCCAGCACCTCGGAGTGGCCTAGCGGGAGTGAAGAGACCCAGTACTTC
CASTSEWPSGSEETQYF
>.|TRBV5-1|TRBJ2-5|.
TGCGCCAGCAGCTTGGGAGGCAGGGAAGAGACCCAGTACTTC
CASSLGGREETQYF
>few|TRBV10-3|TRBJ2-1|TRBD2
TGTGCCACGAAGCCGGCGCTAGCGGAACGTTACAATGAGCAGTTCTTC
CATKPALAERYNEQFF
>.|TRBV20-1|TRBJ2-3|TRBD2
TGCAGTGCTAGCGGCGCGGGACTAGCGGGAGGGCCTAGGGACACAGATACGCAGTATTTT
CSASGAGLAGGPRDTDTQYF
>.|TRBV20-1|TRBJ1-2|.
TGCAGTGCTAGAGGGGAGGACTCTTATTATAGCTACACCTTC
CSARGEDSYYSYTF
>many|TRBV5-1|TRBJ2-1|TRBD1
TGCGCCAGCAGCTCCAGGACAGGGGCCAATGAGCAGTTCTTC
CASSSRTGANEQFF
>few|TRBV20-1|TRBJ2-2|.
TGCAGTGCCGCGGTATTTGGACGATCCGACGGGGAGCTGTTTTTT
CSAAVFGRSDGELFF
>.|TRBV6-2/TRBV6-3|TRBJ2-1|TRBD1
TGTGCCAGCAGCCGGGACAGGGGACCCAATGAGCAGTTCTTC
CASSRDRGPNEQFF
>few|TRBV20-1|TRBJ1-5|.
TGCAGTGCTAGGCTGGATACAGGGAAAGATCAGCCCCAGCATTTT
CSARLDTGKDQPQHF
>.|TRBV7-9|TRBJ2-7|TRBD2
TGTGCCAGCACCAGCCCTGGGCTAGCGGGTGAGCAGTACTTC
CASTSPGLAGEQYF
>.|TRBV5-1|TRBJ2-5|TRBD2
TGCGCCAGCAGCCCCGGGGGGACTACGCAAGAGACCCAGTACTTC
CASSPGGTTQETQYF
>.|TRBV19|TRBJ2-3|.
TGTGCCAGTAATAGGGCCAGGGGGAGGAGCACAGATACGCAGTATTTT
CASNRARGRSTDTQYF
>.|TRBV29-1|TRBJ2-1|.
TGCAGCGTTGCTCCCAGGTTCAACAATGAGCAGTTCTTC
CSVAPRFNNEQFF
>few|TRBV7-2|TRBJ1-5|TRBD1
TGTGCCAGCAGCCAAGACAGGGTTCAGCATTTT
CASSQDRVQHF
>.|TRBV7-6|TRBJ2-3|TRBD2
TGTGCCAGCAGGCAGACTAGCGGGAGGGATACAGATACGCAGTATTTT
CASRQTSGRDTDTQYF
>.|TRBV6-6|TRBJ1-4|.
TGTGCCAGCAGTTACTCGGACGGTGAAAAACTGTTTTTT
CASSYSDGEKLFF
>few|TRBV20-1|TRBJ1-4|.
TGCAGTGCTCTGGACGGGGAAAAACTGTTTTTT
CSALDGEKLFF
>few|TRBV9|TRBJ2-2|TRBD1
TGTGCCAGCAGAGGGACAGCGAACACCGGGGAGCTGTTTTTT
CASRGTANTGELFF
>few|TRBV5-4|TRBJ2-1|TRBD2
TGTGCCAGCAGCTTGGATGCGGGAGGACGAAATGAGCAGTTCTTC
CASSLDAGGRNEQFF
>few|TRBV7-9|TRBJ2-5|.
TGTGCCAGCAGCTTAGTTCTGGGCAGCCAAGAGACCCAGTACTTC
CASSLVLGSQETQYF
>.|TRBV2|TRBJ1-1|TRBD1
TGTGCCAGCAGTGGGACAGGGGGTAACACTGAAGCTTTCTTT
CASSGTGGNTEAFF
>.|TRBV7-8|TRBJ1-5|.
TGTGCCAGCAGCTTACATGGGGGAAATCAGCCCCAGCATTTT
CASSLHGGNQPQHF
>.|TRBV7-9|TRBJ2-1|TRBD2
TGTGCCAGCCTGGCTAGCGGTAGCAATGAGCAGTTCTTC
CASLASGSNEQFF
>.|TRBV5-6|TRBJ2-5|.
TGTGCCAGCAGGGACTCGCACCTCCAAGAGACCCAGTACTTC
CASRDSHLQETQYF
>.|TRBV4-3|TRBJ2-7|.
TGCGCCAGCAGCCAAGATCGGGCGACAGACACCTACGAGCAGTACTTC
CASSQDRATDTYEQYF
>.|TRBV12-3/TRBV12-4|TRBJ2-4|TRBD2
TGTGCCCGCAGTTTACTTTTGGGAGTGGCGGGAGGAAGAAAAAACATTCAGTACTTC
CARSLLLGVAGGRKNIQYF
>few|TRBV20-1|TRBJ2-3|TRBD1
TGCAGTGCTAGCGATCAACAGGGGGCGCAGGGAGATACGCAGTATTTT
CSASDQQGAQGDTQYF
>.|TRBV5-1|TRBJ2-3|TRBD2
TGCGCCAGCAGCTTGCAACTAGCGGGGGCACCCCCGGATACGCAGTATTTT
CASSLQLAGAPPDTQYF
>many|TRBV20-1|TRBJ2-5|.
TGCAGTGCTGAGGCAGGGGTTGCGACCCAGTACTTC
CSAEAGVATQYF
>.|TRBV5-6|TRBJ2-3|TRBD2
TGTGCCAGCAGCCCGAGGACTAGCGGGAAGGACACAGATACGCAGTATTTT
CASSPRTSGKDTDTQYF
>.|TRBV29-1|TRBJ2-1|.
TGCAGCGCCTCGGACACCGGCGCAATATATGAGCAGTTCTTC
CSASDTGAIYEQFF
>.|TRBV7-7|TRBJ2-3|.
TGTGCCAGCAGCCCCGGACGGTTGGGGGGAGATACGCAGTATTTT
CASSPGRLGGDTQYF